The entry below describes one T cell receptor (beta chain). The specificity of this receptor is unknown. No quality values exist for individual bases; no much larger clone is one base distant. The sample's time point label, in plain terms: about 28 days (+/-7) after the second vaccine dose. Because spike-specific TCR depth and breadth did not differ between the two schedules, AZD1222 recipients who got a second dose at roughly 4 weeks were pooled with those who got a second dose at roughly 12 weeks. Vaccinee samples came from UK trials COV001 and COV002, including a single-blind randomized controlled phase 2/3 trial of AZD1222 (ChAdOx1 nCoV-19) in healthy adults. For TCRbeta chain sequencing, PBMC samples were collected from trial participants at day 0 and at day 28 after the second dose. The data derive from a study of T cell responses to AZD1222 COVID-19 vaccine (dated by TCRdb to 2020 to 2022). Some background on the complete study: A total of about 230 trial participants underwent TCR sequencing, of whom 200 to 220 received two doses of AZD1222 and about 25 received two doses of the MenACWY control vaccine. Trial participants were enrolled by age into subgroups of 18-55, 56-69 and 70-plus years, and approximately 150, 30 and 60 TCR-sequenced participants, respectively, were included in these subgroups.

Trimming costs V 8 bases and J 5 bases, and their ends lie 13 bases apart. CDR3 length: 12 amino acids, cysteine to phenylalanine. CDR3 DNA only is kept here, 36 bases in frame from base 1. Per the germline V gene, MNHEY is the CDR1 and SVGAGI is the CDR2. The study at large found these results: Conclusions about previously exposed vaccinees were limited because only a handful of AZD1222 recipients were SARS-CoV-2 seropositive at baseline. Vaccine-associated CD4 TCRs spanned the whole spike protein, with dominant responses in regions 160-218 and 743-854. Because no samples from the day 14 peak response were available, repertoires could be characterized only after the peak T cell response. After two AZD1222 doses, both the breadth and the depth of spike-specific TCRs were significantly higher than at day 0 and than in MenACWY recipients. In the small 56-69-year group, the increase in depth fell short of significance, most likely because of low power. Participants were mostly white British and included more females than males, and it was suggested by the authors that clonal diversity may have been underestimated. Nearly half of unique spike-specific TCRs reportedly recognized epitopes outside regions mutated in the B.1.351 and B.1.1.7 variants.

The CDR3 regions of human TCRbeta chains were analyzed by immunosequencing. Processing in the source paper ran as follows. Repertoire TCRs were checked for matches against a reference library of SARS-CoV-2-specific TCRs that had been generated using the MIRA antigen-specificity platform. Breadth was defined as the fraction of unique TCRs that were SARS-CoV-2-associated, and depth was defined as the fraction of total T cells that were SARS-CoV-2-associated. Using the MIRA data, each spike-specific TCR was assigned both to the spike region to which the TCR was reactive and to a CD4 or CD8 class. Log10-transformed breadth and depth values were compared by one-way ANOVA with Sidak's multiple comparisons tests. Not all clones reach the TCRdb copy of this immuneACCESS table, which keeps in-frame sequences only. Checked studies attribute under half of the gap to unresolved V genes and leave the rest unexplained. From that table come the V and J calls and clone size; the DNA was used to work out D and trimming. Present in this sample are some 90,000 clones, roughly 91% of which were seen just once. The top ten clones comprise 4% to 5% of the sample.

The TCR originated in an adult who received the AZD1222 COVID-19 vaccine. The sequence is built from TRBV6-5 and TRBJ2-7; the D region possibly corresponds to TRBD2 (5 bases align). The sequencing used peripheral blood, collected 28 days after the second AZD1222 dose. The CDR3 protein: CASAFTGNEQYF. The nucleotide sequence reads as follows: TGTGCCAGCGCCTTTACGGGGAACGAGCAGTACTTC.